A selection of T cell receptor beta chains follows, all from one sample in a study of CD8 T cells in Susac syndrome. TCRdb itself ran the immunoSEQ multiplex PCR reads through MiXCR, one entry per CDR3 protein. The data show around 230,000 distinct CDR3 sequences, about 95% seen once. Sequencing was performed on CD4+ T cells from PBMCs. All receptors derive from a human donor with multiple sclerosis. Each CDR3 is given with its conserved first and last residue.

CDR3: CASRGRSYGYTF
V: TRBV12-3/TRBV12-4

CDR3: CGLRLGGNYEQYF
V: TRBV20-1

CDR3: CASSSPGELFF
V: TRBV5-4

CDR3: CASSIATVGTEAFF
V: TRBV19

CDR3: CASKRADYGYTF
V: TRBV6-5

CDR3: CSAWDMSSYNEQFF
V: TRBV20-1

CDR3: CASSLQGGNQPQHF
V: TRBV12-3/TRBV12-4

CDR3: CATRQAGGRETQYF
V: TRBV6-5

CDR3: CSARADSGANVLTF
V: TRBV20-1

CDR3: CASSSNPGVTYNEQFF
V: TRBV5-1

CDR3: CASSLVGGGAAGNTGELFF
V: TRBV7-8

CDR3: CSVEDPRLSGNTIYF
V: TRBV29-1

CDR3: CASSYSGVSRRDTQYF
V: TRBV6-5

CDR3: CASSPQRVSYEQYF
V: TRBV7-9

CDR3: CAVRAGESTNEQFF
V: TRBV15

CDR3: CSANAGPEATQYF
V: TRBV29-1

CDR3: CATRDGSFSDTQYF
V: TRBV15

CDR3: CSATRTGDYGYTF
V: TRBV29-1

CDR3: CASSSTGIHEQYF
V: TRBV7-9

CDR3: CASSFERSEGTQYF
V: TRBV12-3/TRBV12-4

CDR3: CASSILAGETQYF
V: TRBV19

CDR3: CASTKDGKSKAQYF
V: TRBV28

CDR3: CSARDRKTQYF
V: TRBV20-1